The entry that follows covers one T cell receptor (beta chain) sequence. The data originate from a study of T cell responses to AZD1222 COVID-19 vaccine. This CDR3 comprises 13 residues. The V end was cut by 3 bases, the J end by 1 base, with 6 bases between. In germline, CDR1 is LGHDT, CDR2 YNNKEL (reference sequence). Repertoires were generated with immunoSEQ multiplex PCR, while TCRdb's copy carries only in-frame clones and drops some. This table holds tens of thousands of clones, roughly 89% found once. The input for sequencing was peripheral blood, taken 28 days after the second AZD1222 dose. The chain joins TRBV3-1 (or the pseudogene TRBV3-2) to TRBJ1-2; D remains ambiguous. This clonotype was obtained from an adult who received the AZD1222 COVID-19 vaccine. The CDR3 DNA reads TGTGCCAGCAGCCAGGACCTTAACTATGGCTACACCTTC. It translates to CASSQDLNYGYTF.